This is a list of T cell receptor beta chains from one sample in a study of high-grade serous ovarian cancer treatment subgroups. Measured with immunoSEQ multiplex PCR; TCRdb has only the in-frame clones, and not every one. The table includes more than 15,000 clones, around 75% detected once. Material: tumor tissue. These receptors were taken from a human donor with high-grade serous ovarian cancer. CDR3s include the opening cysteine and the closing phenylalanine or tryptophan. The D gene is left open where the match is weak. Where a row states a size, it is once, few, many or the class of an expanded clone; other rows omit it.

>TRBJ2-3|.|.|TRBV7-2|15
TGTGCCAGCAGCTTCTCTGGCATAAGCACAGATACGCAGTATTTT
CASSFSGISTDTQYF
>TRBJ1-4|.|TRBD1|TRBV19|14
TGTGCCAGTAGGCCGACAGGGGCAAATGAAAAACTGTTTTTT
CASRPTGANEKLFF
>TRBJ2-5|.|.|TRBV7-9|16
TGTGCCAGCAGCTTCTCCCTCCGGGGGCGGCGGGAGACCCAGTACTTC
CASSFSLRGRRETQYF
>TRBJ2-5|few|.|TRBV5-6|15
TGTGCCAGCAGCTCCCAGGGGGGGACCCAAGAGACCCAGTACTTC
CASSSQGGTQETQYF
>TRBJ1-5|few|.|TRBV5-5|17
TGTGCCAGCAGCTTGGTTCCGGCAGGGTATAGCAATCAGCCCCAGCATTTT
CASSLVPAGYSNQPQHF
>TRBJ2-3|once|.|TRBV2|15
TGTGCCAGCAGTGTGCAGGGAGTGAGCACAGATACGCAGTATTTT
CASSVQGVSTDTQYF
>TRBJ1-5|.|.|TRBV19|14
TGTGCCAGTACTTTATCTTCCTCCAATCAGCCCCAGCATTTT
CASTLSSSNQPQHF
>TRBJ1-5|few|TRBD1|TRBV5-6|16
TGTGCCAGCAGCTCACTAAGGACAGGGAACAATCAGCCCCAGCATTTT
CASSSLRTGNNQPQHF
>TRBJ1-3|.|.|TRBV9|15
TGTGCCAGCAACAGACTCGGGAATCCTGGAAACACCATATATTTT
CASNRLGNPGNTIYF
>TRBJ2-1|.|.|TRBV5-4|13
TGTGCCAGCAGCCCCGGACTTAACAATGAGCAGTTCTTC
CASSPGLNNEQFF
>TRBJ2-5|.|.|TRBV5-4|13
TGTGCCAGCAGCTTGAAAGGGACAGAGACCCAGTACTTC
CASSLKGTETQYF
>TRBJ1-5|.|TRBD1|TRBV6-6|15
TGTGCCAGCAGCTCCGGGACAGGGGGCCATCAGCCCCAGCATTTT
CASSSGTGGHQPQHF
>TRBJ1-1|.|.|TRBV4-3|14
TGCGCCAGCAGCCGCTCTTGGGCGCCCGGTGAAGCTTTCTTT
CASSRSWAPGEAFF
>TRBJ1-2|few|TRBD1|TRBV11-2|15
TGTGCCAGCAGCTTAGCCGGACGGCAGGGGGACGGCTACACCTTC
CASSLAGRQGDGYTF
>TRBJ2-3|.|TRBD2|TRBV29-1|14
TGCAGCGTTGACCAGCGGGAGAGTGCAGATACGCAGTATTTT
CSVDQRESADTQYF
>TRBJ2-5|.|TRBD2|TRBV2|18
TGTGCCAGCACCCGAACCTTCCCTAGCGGGAGTGTCTCGGAGACCCAGTACTTC
CASTRTFPSGSVSETQYF
>TRBJ2-7|.|.|TRBV7-2|15
TGTGCCAGCAGCCAGCAGGACGGAGGGGCCTACGAGCAGTACTTC
CASSQQDGGAYEQYF
>TRBJ2-1|.|TRBD1|TRBV13|15
TGTGCCAGCGGGCCCCGCGGGACAGGGGAAAATGAGCAGTTCTTC
CASGPRGTGENEQFF
>TRBJ1-6|.|TRBD1|TRBV10-3|14
TGTGCCATCAGGGGACAGGAGTCTAATTCACCCCTCCACTTT
CAIRGQESNSPLHF
>TRBJ1-5|.|TRBD1|TRBV28|15
TGTGCCAGCAGTTTTTACAGGGGAACGAATCAGCCCCAGCATTTT
CASSFYRGTNQPQHF
>TRBJ2-7|.|TRBD2|TRBV6-5|15
TGTGCCAGCAGCCCCACTAGCGGGACCTCCTACGAGCAGTACTTC
CASSPTSGTSYEQYF
>TRBJ1-1|.|.|TRBV10-3|15
TGTGCCATCAGTGAGTCAAGGGGCTCGGGAACTGAAGCTTTCTTT
CAISESRGSGTEAFF
>TRBJ2-7|.|TRBD2|TRBV4-3|18
TGCGCCAGCAGCCAAGGACTAGCGGGAGGGCCGGGCTTCTACGAGCAGTACTTC
CASSQGLAGGPGFYEQYF
>TRBJ2-7|few|.|TRBV7-9|13
TGTGCCAGCAGCTACGACAGGTCCTACGAGCAGTACTTC
CASSYDRSYEQYF
>TRBJ1-1|.|TRBD1|TRBV6-1|14
TGTGCCACGGACACGGGAAACAGGGGGACTGAAGCTTTCTTT
CATDTGNRGTEAFF
>TRBJ2-7|.|TRBD2|TRBV7-2|15
TGTGCCAGCAGCTCCGGACTAGCTCCCCACTACGAGCAGTACTTC
CASSSGLAPHYEQYF
>TRBJ2-1|.|.|TRBV5-1|14
TGCGCCAGCAGCTTGGATTCTCGCGGAGGTGAGCAGTTCTTC
CASSLDSRGGEQFF
>TRBJ2-3|.|TRBD2|TRBV27|15
TGTGCCAGCAGTATGAGCGGACTAGCGGGAGATACGCAGTATTTT
CASSMSGLAGDTQYF
>TRBJ1-1|few|.|TRBV2|14
TGTGCCAGCAACCTGGGAGGGGGGAACACTGAAGCTTTCTTT
CASNLGGGNTEAFF
>TRBJ1-2|.|.|TRBV18|17
TGTGCCAGCTCACCCTTCGAGGGCGGCAGGGGACATCATGGCTACACCTTC
CASSPFEGGRGHHGYTF
>TRBJ1-4|.|.|TRBV7-9|12
TGTGCCAGCAGCTTATGGGGGGAAAAACTGTTTTTT
CASSLWGEKLFF
>TRBJ1-2|.|.|TRBV28|16
TGTGCCAGCAGTTTAGGAGACATTGCCCTAGGTCAGGGCTACACCTTC
CASSLGDIALGQGYTF
>TRBJ2-3|once|.|TRBV6-5|16
TGTGCCAGCAGTTACTCGTTGACGGGAAGCACAGATACGCAGTATTTT
CASSYSLTGSTDTQYF
>TRBJ2-3|once|TRBD1|TRBV6-1|15
TGTGCCAGCAGGATGACAGGGGGCAGGGCAGATACGCAGTATTTT
CASRMTGGRADTQYF
>TRBJ2-7|.|TRBD1|TRBV5-1|13
TGCGCCAGCAGCTTGGGGCTGGATGAAGGGGGCAGCTTC
CASSLGLDEGGSF